This TCR beta chain appears in the sequencing data of a study of blood T cell repertoires in COVID-19. Study overall: Spain, Italy and the United States supplied samples that represented acute and convalescent COVID-19. PBMCs, B-cell-depleted T cells, or T cells provided the cDNA or gDNA that made up the material.

One Seattle source followed patients from active infection through their disease course. Per the original methods: From reference gene primer amplification, estimates of nucleated cell counts were derived. The repertoire was sequenced with immunoSEQ multiplex PCR; TCRdb's copy has only in-frame clones and lacks some. The V and J calls and the clone size are those of that table, but D and trimming were determined from the DNA. Of some 59,000 clones in the sample, around 83% were seen once. Germline V gene sequence: CDR1 SEHNR, CDR2 FQNEAQ (reference sequence). The CDR3 is 14 amino acids. V was pared by 5 bases and J by 3 bases, with 5 bases of the junction left unmatched.

The chain has TRBV7-9 and TRBJ2-5, with TRBD1 matching 8 bases. This TCR derives from a man aged 25 to 45 with COVID-19, enrolled during active disease. What was sequenced was peripheral blood. CDR3 region: CASSHLDREETQYF. The CDR3 DNA is TGTGCCAGCAGCCATCTGGACAGGGAAGAGACCCAGTACTTC.